This T cell receptor beta chain was sequenced in a study of human T cells and chemical hapten exposure. At the level of the study: Small pooled library volume differences mainly caused per-sample TCR yield variation.

To note about this clonotype: The antigen is not known.

Study-level points and caveats: Once DPC sensitization occurred, TCRs above 1 in 1000 frequency showed no change.

CDR3 size: 12 residues. Trimming took 5 bases from V and 7 from J, leaving 11 bases between them. In germline, CDR1 is SQVTM, CDR2 ANQGSEA. Individual cDNA molecules received unique molecular identifiers in the library. In the authors' methods: Sampled TCR counts reached a median of 95,638 per sample, with values ranging from about 23,224 to 700,000. TCRdb recomputed calls from the 5' RACE reads with MiXCR, one row per CDR3 protein. For this entry, the V and J calls and clone size follow TCRdb and not the study's own pipeline. Found here are roughly 110,000 distinct CDR3 sequences, roughly a fifth of them singletons; the top ten hold 2.8%. Extraction yielded total RNA from whole blood (unfractionated).

This clonotype was obtained from a human donor in good health. V usage is TRBV29-1 and J usage is TRBJ2-2; tentative D call: TRBD1 (5 bases). The DNA for the CDR3 is TGCAGCGTTCTGGGGCCCGGCGGGGAGCTGTTTTTT. Protein sequence: CSVLGPGGELFF.